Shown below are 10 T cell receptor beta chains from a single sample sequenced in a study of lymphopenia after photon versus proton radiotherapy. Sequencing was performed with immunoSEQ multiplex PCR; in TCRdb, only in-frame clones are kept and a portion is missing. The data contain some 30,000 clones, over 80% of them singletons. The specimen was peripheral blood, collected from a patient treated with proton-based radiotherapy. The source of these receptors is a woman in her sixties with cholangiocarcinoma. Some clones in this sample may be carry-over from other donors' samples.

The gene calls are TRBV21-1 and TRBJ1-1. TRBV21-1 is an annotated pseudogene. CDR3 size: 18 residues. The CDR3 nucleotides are TGTGCCAGCAGCAAAAGAGGGCGGGACACACATTGTGACACTGAAGCTTTCTTT. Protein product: CASSKRGRDTHCDTEAFF.

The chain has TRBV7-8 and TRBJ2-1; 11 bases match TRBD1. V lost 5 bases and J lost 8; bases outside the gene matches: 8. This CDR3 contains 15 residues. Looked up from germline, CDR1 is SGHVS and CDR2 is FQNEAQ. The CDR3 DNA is TGTGCCAGCAGCCCCGGGACAGGGGGTTTTCATGAGCAGTTCTTC. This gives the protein CASSPGTGGFHEQFF.

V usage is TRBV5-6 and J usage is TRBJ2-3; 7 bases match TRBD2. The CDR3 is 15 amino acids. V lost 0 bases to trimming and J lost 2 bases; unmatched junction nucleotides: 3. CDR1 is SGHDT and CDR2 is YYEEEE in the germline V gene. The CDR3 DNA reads TGTGCCAGCAGCTTGGGGGACTACGACACAGATACGCAGTATTTT. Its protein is CASSLGDYDTDTQYF.

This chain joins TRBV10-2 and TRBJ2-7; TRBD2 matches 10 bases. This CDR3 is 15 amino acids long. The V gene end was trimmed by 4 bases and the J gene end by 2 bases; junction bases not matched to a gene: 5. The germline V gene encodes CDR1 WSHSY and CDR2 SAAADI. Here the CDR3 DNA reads TGCGCCAGCAGTGCACTAGCGGGAAGGACCTACGAGCAGTACTTC. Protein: CASSALAGRTYEQYF.

DNA of the CDR3: TGCGCCAGCAGCTCTGGGCCGGACGGCTCCTACGAGCAGTACTTC. It encodes CASSSGPDGSYEQYF. The V and J genes are TRBV5-1 and TRBJ2-7, with D uncertain. The CDR3 consists of 15 residues. V lost 3 bases to trimming and J lost 0 bases, with 13 bases between them. Germline CDR1 is SGHRS and CDR2 is YFSETQ. The full variable domain, with the rest looked up from reference TRBV5-1 and TRBJ2-7, is KAGVTQTPRYLIKTRGQQVTLSCSPISGHRSVSWYQQTPGQGLQFLFEYFSETQRNKGNFPGRFSGRQFSNSRSEMNVSTLELGDSALYLCASSSGPDGSYEQYFGPGTRLTVT.

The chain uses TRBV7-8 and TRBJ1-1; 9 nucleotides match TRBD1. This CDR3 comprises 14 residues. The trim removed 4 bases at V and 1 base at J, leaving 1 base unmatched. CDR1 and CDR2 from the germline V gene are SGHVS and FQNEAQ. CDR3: CASSSQGANTEAFF. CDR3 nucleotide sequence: TGTGCCAGCAGCTCACAGGGGGCGAACACTGAAGCTTTCTTT.

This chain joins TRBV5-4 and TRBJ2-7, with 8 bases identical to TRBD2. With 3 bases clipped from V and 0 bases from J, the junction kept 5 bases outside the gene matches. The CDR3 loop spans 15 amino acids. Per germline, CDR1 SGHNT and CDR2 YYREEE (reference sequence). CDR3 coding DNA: TGTGCCAGCAGCTCCATTAGCGGGGTCTCCTACGAGCAGTACTTC. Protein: CASSSISGVSYEQYF. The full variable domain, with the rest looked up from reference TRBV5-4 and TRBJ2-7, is ETGVTQSPTHLIKTRGQQVTLRCSSQSGHNTVSWYQQALGQGPQFIFQYYREEENGRGNFPPRFSGLQFPNYSSELNVNALELDDSALYLCASSSISGVSYEQYFGPGTRLTVT.

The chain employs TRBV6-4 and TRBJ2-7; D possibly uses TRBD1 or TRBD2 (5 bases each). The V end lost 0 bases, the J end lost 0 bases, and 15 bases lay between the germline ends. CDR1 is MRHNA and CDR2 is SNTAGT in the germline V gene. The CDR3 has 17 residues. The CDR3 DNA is TGTGCCAGCAGTGACTCCCGGGGCCCAGGGAGCTCCTACGAGCAGTACTTC. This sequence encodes CASSDSRGPGSSYEQYF.

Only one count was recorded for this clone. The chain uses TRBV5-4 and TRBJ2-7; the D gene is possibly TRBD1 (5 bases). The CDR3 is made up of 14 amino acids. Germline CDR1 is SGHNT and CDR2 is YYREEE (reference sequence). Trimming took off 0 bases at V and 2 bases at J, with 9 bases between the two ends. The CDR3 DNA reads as TGTGCCAGCAGCTTGGATCGGACACCCTACGAGCAGTACTTC. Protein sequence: CASSLDRTPYEQYF.

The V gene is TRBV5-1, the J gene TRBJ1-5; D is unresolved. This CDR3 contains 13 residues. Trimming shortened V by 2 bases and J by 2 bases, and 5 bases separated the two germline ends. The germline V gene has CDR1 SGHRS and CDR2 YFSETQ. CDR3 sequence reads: CASSLDGNQPQHF. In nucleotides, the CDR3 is TGCGCCAGCAGCTTAGATGGCAATCAGCCCCAGCATTTT.